The clone carrying this TCR beta chain was seen ten or more times. These data are taken from a study of regulatory T cells in long-lasting Graves disease. Time point in this sample: newly diagnosed GD, antithyroid drugs for less than 3 months. The TCR library was made from RNA that had been extracted from PBMCs in TRIzol. The patients included were those that came from an endocrinology department in Xi'an, China. Arm-PCR with iRepertoire HTBI primers amplified the CDR3 regions for these TCR beta libraries. TCRdb passed the multiplex PCR reads through MiXCR, listing each CDR3 protein once. The sample lists under 800,000 distinct CDR3 sequences, 16% seen once, with around 19% in the top ten. This same sample was also taken into another study, of T cells in Graves' hyperthyroidism and ophthalmopathy. That work adds: Most clonotypes expanded in the thyroid (above 0.001) were also present in blood.

Here the sequenced sample was peripheral blood mononuclear cells (PBMCs), taken at new diagnosis, from a patient treated with antithyroid drugs. The TCR originated in a woman aged 25 to 39 with Graves disease.

CDR3 coding DNA: TGTGCCAGCAGTCCGGGACAGGGGCGATTCAATCAGCCCCAGCATTTT. Its protein is CASSPGQGRFNQPQHF. The chain couples TRBV27 to TRBJ1-5; 10 bases are shared with TRBD1. The CDR3 has 16 amino acids. V lost 5 bases and J lost 3; bases outside the gene matches: 7. Germline-derived CDR1 and CDR2 are MNHEY and SMNVEV (reference sequence).